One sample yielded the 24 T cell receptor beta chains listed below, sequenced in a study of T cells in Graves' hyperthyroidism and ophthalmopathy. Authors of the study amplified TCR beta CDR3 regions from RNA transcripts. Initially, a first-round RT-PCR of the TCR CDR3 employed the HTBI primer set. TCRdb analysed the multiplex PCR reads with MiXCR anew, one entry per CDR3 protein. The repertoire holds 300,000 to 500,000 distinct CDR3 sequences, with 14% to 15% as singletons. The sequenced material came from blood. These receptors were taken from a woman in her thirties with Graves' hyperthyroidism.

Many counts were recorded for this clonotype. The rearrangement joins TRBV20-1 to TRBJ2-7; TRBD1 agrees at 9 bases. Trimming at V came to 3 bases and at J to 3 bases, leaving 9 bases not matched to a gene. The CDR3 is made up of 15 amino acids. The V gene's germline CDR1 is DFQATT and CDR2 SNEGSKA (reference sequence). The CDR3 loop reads CSASNRDREHYEQYF. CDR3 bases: TGCAGTGCTAGTAACCGGGACAGGGAACACTACGAGCAGTACTTC.

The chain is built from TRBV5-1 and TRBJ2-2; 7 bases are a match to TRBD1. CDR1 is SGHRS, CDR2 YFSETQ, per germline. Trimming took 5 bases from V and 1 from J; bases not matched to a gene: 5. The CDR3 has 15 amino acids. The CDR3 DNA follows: TGCGCCAGCAGGAGGGACAGCGAGAACACCGGGGAGCTGTTTTTT. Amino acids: CASRRDSENTGELFF.

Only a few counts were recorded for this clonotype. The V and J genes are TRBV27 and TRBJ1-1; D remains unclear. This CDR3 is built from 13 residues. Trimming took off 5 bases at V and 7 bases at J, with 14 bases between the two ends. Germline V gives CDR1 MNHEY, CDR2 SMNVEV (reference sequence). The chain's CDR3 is CASSPPGGFEAFF. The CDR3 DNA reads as TGTGCCAGCAGTCCGCCCGGCGGCTTTGAAGCTTTCTTT.

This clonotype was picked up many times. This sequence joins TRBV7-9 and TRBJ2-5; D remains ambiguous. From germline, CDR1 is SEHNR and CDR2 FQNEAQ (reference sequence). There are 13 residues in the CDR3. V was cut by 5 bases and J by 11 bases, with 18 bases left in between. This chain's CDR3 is CASSRDRVLTQYF. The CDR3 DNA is TGTGCCAGCAGCCGCGACCGTGTGTTGACACAGTACTTC.

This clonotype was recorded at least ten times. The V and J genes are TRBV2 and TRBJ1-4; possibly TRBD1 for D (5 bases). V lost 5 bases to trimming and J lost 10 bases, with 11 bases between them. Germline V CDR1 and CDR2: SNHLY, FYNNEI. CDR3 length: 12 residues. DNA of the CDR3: TGTGCCAGCAGTTCAGGGCTGGGAAAACTGTTTTTT. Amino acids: CASSSGLGKLFF.

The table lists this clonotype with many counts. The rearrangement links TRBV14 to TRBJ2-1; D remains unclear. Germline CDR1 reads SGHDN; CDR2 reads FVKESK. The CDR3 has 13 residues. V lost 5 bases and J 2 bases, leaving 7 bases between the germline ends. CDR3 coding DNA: TGTGCCAGCAGCGCCGAGACCTACAATGAGCAGTTCTTC. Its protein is CASSAETYNEQFF.

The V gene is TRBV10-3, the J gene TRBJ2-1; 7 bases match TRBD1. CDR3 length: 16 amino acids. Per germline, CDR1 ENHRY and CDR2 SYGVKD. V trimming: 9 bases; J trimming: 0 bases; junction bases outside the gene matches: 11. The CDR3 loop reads CAITGAEPSSYNEQFF. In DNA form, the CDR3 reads TGTGCCATTACAGGGGCCGAGCCAAGCTCCTACAATGAGCAGTTCTTC.

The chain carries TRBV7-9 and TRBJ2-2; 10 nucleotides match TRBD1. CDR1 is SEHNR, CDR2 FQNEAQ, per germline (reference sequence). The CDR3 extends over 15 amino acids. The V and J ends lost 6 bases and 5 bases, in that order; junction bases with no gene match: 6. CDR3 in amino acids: CASRGGQGGTGELFF. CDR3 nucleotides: TGTGCCAGCAGAGGCGGACAGGGGGGGACCGGGGAGCTGTTTTTT.

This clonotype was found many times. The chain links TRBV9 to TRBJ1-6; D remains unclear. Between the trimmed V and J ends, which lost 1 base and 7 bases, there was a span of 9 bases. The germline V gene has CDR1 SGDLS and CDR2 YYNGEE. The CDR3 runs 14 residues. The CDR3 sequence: CASSVSVGNSPLHF. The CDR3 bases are TGTGCCAGCAGCGTATCAGTCGGGAATTCACCCCTCCACTTT.

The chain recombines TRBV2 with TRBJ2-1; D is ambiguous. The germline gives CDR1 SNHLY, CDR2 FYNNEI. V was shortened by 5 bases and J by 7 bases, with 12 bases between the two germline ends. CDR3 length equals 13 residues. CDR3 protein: CASSYTGVNEQFF. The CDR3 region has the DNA TGTGCCAGCAGTTACACTGGGGTGAATGAGCAGTTCTTC.

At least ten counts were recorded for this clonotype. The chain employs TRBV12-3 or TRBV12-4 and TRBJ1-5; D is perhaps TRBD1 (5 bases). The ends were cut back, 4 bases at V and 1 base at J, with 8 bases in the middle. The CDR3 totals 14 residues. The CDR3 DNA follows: TGTGCCAGCAGTTCGTGGGACAGCAATCAGCCCCAGCATTTT. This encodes CASSSWDSNQPQHF.

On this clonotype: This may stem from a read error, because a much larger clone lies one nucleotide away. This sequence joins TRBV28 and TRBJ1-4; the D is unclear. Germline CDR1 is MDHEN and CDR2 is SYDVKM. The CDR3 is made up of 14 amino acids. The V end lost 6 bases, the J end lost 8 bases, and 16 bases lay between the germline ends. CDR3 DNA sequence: TGTGCCAGCAGCTCCGGACCCATGAGAGAAAAACTGTTTTTT. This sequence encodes CASSSGPMREKLFF. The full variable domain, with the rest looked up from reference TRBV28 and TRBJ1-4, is DVKVTQSSRYLVKRTGEKVFLECVQDMDHENMFWYRQDPGLGLRLIYFSYDVKMKEKGDIPEGYSVSREKKERFSLILESASTNQTSMYLCASSSGPMREKLFFGSGTQLSVL.

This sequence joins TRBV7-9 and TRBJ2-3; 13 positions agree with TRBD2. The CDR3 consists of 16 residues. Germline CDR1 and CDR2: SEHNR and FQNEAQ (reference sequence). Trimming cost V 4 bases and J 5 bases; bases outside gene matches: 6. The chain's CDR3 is CASSCGLAGAGDTQYF. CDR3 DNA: TGTGCCAGCAGCTGCGGACTAGCGGGAGCGGGAGATACGCAGTATTTT. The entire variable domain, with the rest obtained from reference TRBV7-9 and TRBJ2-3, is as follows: DTGVSQNPRHKITKRGQNVTFRCDPISEHNRLYWYRQTLGQGPEFLTYFQNEAQLEKSRLLSDRFSAERPKGSFSTLEIQRTEQGDSAMYLCASSCGLAGAGDTQYFGPGTRLTVL.

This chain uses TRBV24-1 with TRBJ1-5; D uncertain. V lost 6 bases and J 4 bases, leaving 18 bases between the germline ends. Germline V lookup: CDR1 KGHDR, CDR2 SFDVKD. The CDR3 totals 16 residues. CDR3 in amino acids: CATSPADRGGNQPQHF. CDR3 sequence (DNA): TGTGCCACCAGTCCAGCGGACCGTGGAGGTAATCAGCCCCAGCATTTT.

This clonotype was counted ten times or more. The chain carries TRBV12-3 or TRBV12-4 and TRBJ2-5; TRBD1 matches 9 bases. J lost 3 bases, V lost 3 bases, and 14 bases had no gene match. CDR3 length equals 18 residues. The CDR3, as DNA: TGTGCCAGCAGTTTCCAAGCCGGGGGACAGGGAGGTAAAGAGACCCAGTACTTC. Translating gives CASSFQAGGQGGKETQYF.

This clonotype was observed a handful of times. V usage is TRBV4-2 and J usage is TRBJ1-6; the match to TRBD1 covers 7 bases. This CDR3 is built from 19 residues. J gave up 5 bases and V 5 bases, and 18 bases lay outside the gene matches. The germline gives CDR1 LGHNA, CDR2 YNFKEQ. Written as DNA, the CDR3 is TGTGCCAGCAGCGAATTCCCTCCCGGGACAGCATTTAATAATTCACCCCTCCACTTT. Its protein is CASSEFPPGTAFNNSPLHF.

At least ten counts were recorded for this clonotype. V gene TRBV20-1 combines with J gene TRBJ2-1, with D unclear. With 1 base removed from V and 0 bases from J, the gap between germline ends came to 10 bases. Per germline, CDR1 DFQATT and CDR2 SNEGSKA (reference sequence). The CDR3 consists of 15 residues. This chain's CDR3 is CSARAQAYSYNEQFF. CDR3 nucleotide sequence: TGCAGTGCTAGAGCCCAAGCGTACTCCTACAATGAGCAGTTCTTC.

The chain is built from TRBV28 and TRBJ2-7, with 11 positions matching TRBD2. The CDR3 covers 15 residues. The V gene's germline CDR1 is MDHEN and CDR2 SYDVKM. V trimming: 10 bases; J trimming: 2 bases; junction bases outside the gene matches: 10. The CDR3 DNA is TGTGCCAACAGAACGGGACTAGCGGTTGCCTACGAGCAGTACTTC. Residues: CANRTGLAVAYEQYF. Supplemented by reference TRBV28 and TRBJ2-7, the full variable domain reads DVKVTQSSRYLVKRTGEKVFLECVQDMDHENMFWYRQDPGLGLRLIYFSYDVKMKEKGDIPEGYSVSREKKERFSLILESASTNQTSMYLCANRTGLAVAYEQYFGPGTRLTVT.

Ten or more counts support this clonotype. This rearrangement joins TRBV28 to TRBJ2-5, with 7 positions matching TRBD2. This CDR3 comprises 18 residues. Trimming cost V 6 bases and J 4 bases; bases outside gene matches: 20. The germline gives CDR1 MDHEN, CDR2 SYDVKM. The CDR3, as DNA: TGTGCCAGCAGCACCGAGACCTACCCGGGACTACTTATAGAGACCCAGTACTTC. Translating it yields CASSTETYPGLLIETQYF. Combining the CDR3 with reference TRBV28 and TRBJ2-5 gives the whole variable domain DVKVTQSSRYLVKRTGEKVFLECVQDMDHENMFWYRQDPGLGLRLIYFSYDVKMKEKGDIPEGYSVSREKKERFSLILESASTNQTSMYLCASSTETYPGLLIETQYFGPGTRLLVL.

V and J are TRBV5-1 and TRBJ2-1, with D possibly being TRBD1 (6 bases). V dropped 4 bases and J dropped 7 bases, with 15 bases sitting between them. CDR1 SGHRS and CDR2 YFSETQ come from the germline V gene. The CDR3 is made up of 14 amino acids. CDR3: CASSKVQGWNEQFF. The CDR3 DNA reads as TGCGCCAGCAGCAAAGTACAGGGATGGAATGAGCAGTTCTTC. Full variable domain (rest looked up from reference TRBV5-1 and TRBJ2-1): KAGVTQTPRYLIKTRGQQVTLSCSPISGHRSVSWYQQTPGQGLQFLFEYFSETQRNKGNFPGRFSGRQFSNSRSEMNVSTLELGDSALYLCASSKVQGWNEQFFGPGTRLTVL.

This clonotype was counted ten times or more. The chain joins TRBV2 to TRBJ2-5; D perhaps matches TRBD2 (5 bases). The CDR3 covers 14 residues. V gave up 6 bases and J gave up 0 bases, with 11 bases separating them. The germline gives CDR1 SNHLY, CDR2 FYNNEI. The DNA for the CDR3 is TGTGCCAGCAGGTTCCGGCGGGACCAAGAGACCCAGTACTTC. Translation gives CASRFRRDQETQYF.

CDR3 nucleotide sequence: TGTGCCAGCAGTTTCAGCGGGTGGAGCACAGATACGCAGTATTTT. Amino acids: CASSFSGWSTDTQYF. The rearrangement uses TRBV28 and TRBJ2-3; tentatively, D is TRBD2 (6 bases). Trimming stripped 3 bases from V and 0 bases from J, with 10 bases between. CDR1 MDHEN and CDR2 SYDVKM come from the germline V gene. The CDR3 is 15 amino acids.

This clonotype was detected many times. In DNA, the CDR3 is TGTGCCATCAGTGAGCAGGGGGTCTACGAGCAGTACTTC. Its translation is CAISEQGVYEQYF. This rearrangement joins TRBV10-3 to TRBJ2-7; 7 positions agree with TRBD1. V was pared by 2 bases and J by 3 bases, with 1 base of the junction left unmatched. The CDR3 spans 13 residues. Germline V gene sequence: CDR1 ENHRY, CDR2 SYGVKD.

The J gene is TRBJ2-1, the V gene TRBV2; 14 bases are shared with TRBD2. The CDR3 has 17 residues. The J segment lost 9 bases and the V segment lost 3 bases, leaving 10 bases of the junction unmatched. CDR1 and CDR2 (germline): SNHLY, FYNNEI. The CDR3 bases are TGTGCCAGCAGTGACACCCCGGGACTAGCGGGAGATGGTGAGCAGTTCTTC. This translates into CASSDTPGLAGDGEQFF.